The TCR beta chain under discussion was sequenced for a study of vaccination effects on CD4 cells after COVID-19. Study-wide findings and caveats: Late post-vaccination samples showed marked contraction of infection- and vaccine-induced clones.

On this clone: The target antigen is unknown.

The CDR3 spans 14 residues. The germline gives CDR1 SGHTA, CDR2 FQGNSA. The ends were cut back, 4 bases at V and 3 bases at J, with 12 bases in the middle. Using immunoSEQ multiplex PCR, the repertoire was profiled, and TCRdb retains in-frame clones only, with some absent. Among 30,000 to 35,000 clones listed, about four fifths were seen once. Pools of viral peptides were used by the ViraFEST assay to expand antigen-specific CD4+ T cells ahead of sequencing. At the end of about ten days of culture, CD4+ T cells were isolated. All participants had two doses of either the BNT162b2 or mRNA-1273 vaccine. They grew roughly 2 million PBMC in each well, adding around 10 IU/ml IL-2 and 10 ug/ml peptides.

The specimen was CD4+ T cells from PBMCs cultured with HCoV-NL63 spike peptides, collected after COVID-19 vaccination. The TCR was taken from a human donor who received a COVID-19 vaccine. Some clones in this sample may be carry-over from other donors' samples. The V gene is TRBV7-2, the J gene TRBJ1-1; tentatively, D is TRBD1 (6 bases). The CDR3 sequence is CASSSLQGYTEAFF. The CDR3 DNA sequence: TGTGCCAGCAGCTCCCTACAGGGATACACTGAAGCTTTCTTT.